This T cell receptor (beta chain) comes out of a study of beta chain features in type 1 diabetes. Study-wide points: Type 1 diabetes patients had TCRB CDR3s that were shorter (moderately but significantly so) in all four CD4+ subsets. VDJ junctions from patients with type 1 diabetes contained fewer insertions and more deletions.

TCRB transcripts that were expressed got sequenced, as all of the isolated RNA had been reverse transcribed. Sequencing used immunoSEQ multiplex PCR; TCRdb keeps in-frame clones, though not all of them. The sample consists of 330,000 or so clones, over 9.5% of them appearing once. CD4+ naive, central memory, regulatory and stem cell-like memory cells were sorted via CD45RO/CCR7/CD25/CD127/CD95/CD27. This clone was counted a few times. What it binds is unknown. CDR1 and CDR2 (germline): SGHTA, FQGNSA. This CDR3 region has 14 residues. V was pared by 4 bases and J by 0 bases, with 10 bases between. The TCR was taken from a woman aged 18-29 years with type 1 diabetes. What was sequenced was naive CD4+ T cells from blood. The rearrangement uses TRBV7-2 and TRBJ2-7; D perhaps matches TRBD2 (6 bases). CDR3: CASSSPGLSYEQYF. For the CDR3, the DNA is TGTGCCAGCAGCTCGCCGGGACTCTCCTACGAGCAGTACTTC.